This TCR beta chain emerged from a study of T cell responses to AZD1222 COVID-19 vaccine. The CDR3 is 14 amino acids. The germline gives CDR1 SGHVS, CDR2 FQNEAQ. Deletions cut 3 bases from V and 4 bases from J, with 12 bases between. In the case of this clone: This specimen includes other DNA sequences encoding the same CDR3.

Produced via immunoSEQ multiplex PCR; TCRdb's table is partial and in-frame only. This sample yields some 25,000 clones, of which roughly 87% are seen a single time; more than 30% belongs to the top ten. The sequence came from an adult who received the AZD1222 COVID-19 vaccine. The genes are TRBV7-8 and TRBJ2-5, with D possibly being TRBD2 (6 bases). Material: peripheral blood, obtained 28 days after the second AZD1222 dose. The CDR3, as DNA: TGTGCCAGCAGCTTGGAACTAGCAGGAGAGACCCAGTACTTC. It specifies CASSLELAGETQYF.